The 10 T cell receptor beta chains presented below share a single source sample, sequenced in a study of cytomegalovirus exposure and HLA in healthy donors. TCRdb's copy holds only in-frame clones and misses some; the assay was immunoSEQ multiplex PCR. The sample gives 80,000 to 90,000 clones, about 96% of which show up once; over 0.7% is in the top ten. Sample: PBMCs. These receptors originate from a man younger than 30 in good health and CMV-seronegative.

The V and J genes are TRBV7-2 and TRBJ1-4, with D possibly matching TRBD1 (5 bases). The CDR3 has 15 residues. The germline gives CDR1 SGHTA, CDR2 FQGNSA. The ends were cut back, 4 bases at V and 1 base at J, with 10 bases in the middle. For the CDR3, the DNA is TGTGCCAGCAGCTCCCTTGACAGAACTAATGAAAAACTGTTTTTT. Encoded protein: CASSSLDRTNEKLFF.

The V call is TRBV6-4, the J call TRBJ1-2, with 9 positions matching TRBD1. J was trimmed by 7 bases and V by 5 bases; bases with no gene match: 8. Germline CDR1 MRHNA, CDR2 SNTAGT. The CDR3 runs 14 residues. The chain's CDR3 is CASSPDRGDRGYTF. In DNA, the CDR3 is TGTGCCAGCAGTCCGGACAGGGGTGATCGTGGCTACACCTTC.

The chain recombines TRBV4-3 with TRBJ2-3, with 12 bases lining up with TRBD2. After removal of 4 bases from V and 2 bases from J, the junction contained 1 base not matched to a gene. Germline assignment: CDR1 LGHNA and CDR2 YSLEER. The CDR3 has 15 amino acids. The CDR3 DNA reads TGCGCCAGCAGCCCTAGCGGGAGGGCCACAGATACGCAGTATTTT. Its translation is CASSPSGRATDTQYF.

This clone is a singleton in its sample. This sequence joins TRBV27 and TRBJ2-2; D unclear. The V gene's germline CDR1 is MNHEY and CDR2 SMNVEV (reference sequence). The germline V and J ends were trimmed by 7 bases and 1 base, with 4 bases remaining between them. The CDR3 is 12 residues long. The CDR3 DNA is TGTGCCAGCATCTTGAACACCGGGGAGCTGTTTTTT. As protein: CASILNTGELFF.

The chain combines TRBV21-1 with TRBJ2-7; the tabulated D call, TRBD2, remains unverified against the DNA. TRBV21-1 is shown as a pseudogene. The CDR3 spans 16 residues. CDR3 protein: CASSKAVGGGRYEQYV. Here the CDR3 DNA reads TGTGCCAGCAGCAAAGCGGTGGGAGGGGGTAGGTACGAGCAGTACGTC.

The rearrangement uses TRBV7-9 and TRBJ2-1, with D unresolved. The V gene's germline CDR1 is SEHNR and CDR2 FQNEAQ (reference sequence). Deletions cut 5 bases from V and 12 bases from J, with 17 bases between. The CDR3 has 13 residues. The CDR3 loop is CASSTHPPDVQFF. The CDR3 DNA is TGTGCCAGCAGCACACACCCCCCCGATGTGCAGTTCTTC.

The chain has TRBV28 and TRBJ2-3; D gene ambiguous. Germline CDR1 reads MDHEN; CDR2 reads SYDVKM. The CDR3 consists of 16 residues. Trimming left V 6 bases short and J 2 bases short, with 18 bases between. CDR3 sequence reads: CASSPGAAPLTDTQYF. CDR3 nucleotides: TGTGCCAGCAGCCCCGGTGCGGCCCCTCTCACAGATACGCAGTATTTT.

The V and J genes are TRBV13 and TRBJ2-1; D remains ambiguous. The CDR3 sequence is 11 residues long. V lost 3 bases and J 6 bases, leaving 3 bases between the germline ends. CDR1 PRHDT and CDR2 FYEKMQ come from the germline V gene (reference sequence). Here the CDR3 DNA reads TGTGCCAGCAGCTTGAGCAATGAGCAGTTCTTC. Translating it yields CASSLSNEQFF.

This chain uses TRBV6-6 with TRBJ2-7, with 9 bases that match TRBD2. The CDR3 extends over 14 amino acids. Germline V CDR1 and CDR2: MNHNY, SVGAGI (reference sequence). The trim removed 2 bases at V and 2 bases at J, leaving 1 base unmatched. The CDR3 reads CASSYGGGAYEQYV. The CDR3, as DNA: TGTGCCAGCAGTTACGGCGGGGGGGCCTACGAGCAGTACGTC.

The chain is built from TRBV27 and TRBJ2-1; D might be TRBD1 (6 bases). CDR1 is MNHEY, CDR2 SMNVEV, per germline (reference sequence). This CDR3 is 16 amino acids long. Trimming removed 4 bases at V and 0 bases at J, with 13 bases between. This CDR3 reads CASSSRQASSYNEQFF. Here the CDR3 DNA reads TGTGCCAGCAGTTCCCGACAGGCGAGCTCCTACAATGAGCAGTTCTTC.